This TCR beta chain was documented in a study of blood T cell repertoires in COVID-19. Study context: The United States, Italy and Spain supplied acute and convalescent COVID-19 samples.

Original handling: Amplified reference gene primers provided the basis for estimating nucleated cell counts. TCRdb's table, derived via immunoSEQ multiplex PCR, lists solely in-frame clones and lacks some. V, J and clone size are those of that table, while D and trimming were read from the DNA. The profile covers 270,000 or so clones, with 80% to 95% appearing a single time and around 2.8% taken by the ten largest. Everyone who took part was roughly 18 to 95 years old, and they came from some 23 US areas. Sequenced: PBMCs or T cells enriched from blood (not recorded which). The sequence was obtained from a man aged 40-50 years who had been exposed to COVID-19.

CDR3 protein: CASGQGANAFF. For the CDR3, the DNA is TGCGCCAGCGGACAGGGGGCGAATGCTTTCTTT. V is TRBV5-1 and J is TRBJ1-1, with 11 bases fitting TRBD1. Losses at the gene ends were 7 bases for V and 11 bases for J; bases not matched to a gene: 4. The germline V gene encodes CDR1 SGHRS and CDR2 YFSETQ. The CDR3 loop spans 11 amino acids. Drawing the rest from reference TRBV5-1 and TRBJ1-1, the complete variable domain is KAGVTQTPRYLIKTRGQQVTLSCSPISGHRSVSWYQQTPGQGLQFLFEYFSETQRNKGNFPGRFSGRQFSNSRSEMNVSTLELGDSALYLCASGQGANAFFGQGTRLTVV.